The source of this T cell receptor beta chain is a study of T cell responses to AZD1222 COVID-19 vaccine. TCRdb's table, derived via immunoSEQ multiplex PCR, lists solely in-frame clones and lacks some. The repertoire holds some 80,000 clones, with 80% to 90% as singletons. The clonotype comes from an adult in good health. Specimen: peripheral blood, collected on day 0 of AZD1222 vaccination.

The CDR3 here is CASSRSTSWAQHF. DNA for the CDR3: TGTGCCAGCAGCCGAAGTACTTCTTGGGCCCAGCATTTT. The J gene is TRBJ1-5, the V gene TRBV3-1 (or the pseudogene TRBV3-2); D gene unclear. This CDR3 region has 13 residues. Germline-derived CDR1 and CDR2 are LGHDT and YNNKEL (reference sequence). The V end was cut by 4 bases, the J end by 11 bases, with 15 bases between.